The clone carrying this T cell receptor beta chain occurred a few times. This sample was taken from a study of identical twins. A template switching step contributed a universal primer site, while unique molecular identifiers were present in the cDNA. TCRdb reprocessed the 5' RACE reads with MiXCR, giving one entry per CDR3 protein. This sample has roughly 1.6 million distinct CDR3 sequences, with about 32% found just once. The CDR3 loop spans 14 amino acids. Looked up from germline, CDR1 is LGHDT and CDR2 is YNNKEL (reference sequence). The clonotype was recovered from a newborn girl in good health. This chain uses TRBV3-1 with TRBJ2-7; D is ambiguous. The DNA matches TRBJ2-5 better at its end, which makes the J call doubtful. What was sequenced was cord blood. CDR3 bases: TGTGCCAGCAGCCAACCTGGATTTAAAGAGACCCAGTACTTC. Protein sequence: CASSQPGFKETQYF.